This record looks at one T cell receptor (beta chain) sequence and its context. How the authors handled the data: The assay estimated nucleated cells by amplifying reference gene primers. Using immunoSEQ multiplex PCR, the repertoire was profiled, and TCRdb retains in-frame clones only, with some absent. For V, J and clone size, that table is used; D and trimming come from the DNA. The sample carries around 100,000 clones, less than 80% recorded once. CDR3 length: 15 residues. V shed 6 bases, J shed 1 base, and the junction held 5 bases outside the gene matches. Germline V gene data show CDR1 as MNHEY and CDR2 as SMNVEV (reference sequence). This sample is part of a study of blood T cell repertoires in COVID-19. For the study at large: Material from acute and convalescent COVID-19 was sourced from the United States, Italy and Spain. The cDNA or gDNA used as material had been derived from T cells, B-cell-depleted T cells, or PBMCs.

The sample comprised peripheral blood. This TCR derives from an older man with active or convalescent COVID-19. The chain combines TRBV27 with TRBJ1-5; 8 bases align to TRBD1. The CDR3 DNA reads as TGTGCCAGCAGGAAGACAGGGGTAAGCAATCAGCCCCAGCATTTT. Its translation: CASRKTGVSNQPQHF.